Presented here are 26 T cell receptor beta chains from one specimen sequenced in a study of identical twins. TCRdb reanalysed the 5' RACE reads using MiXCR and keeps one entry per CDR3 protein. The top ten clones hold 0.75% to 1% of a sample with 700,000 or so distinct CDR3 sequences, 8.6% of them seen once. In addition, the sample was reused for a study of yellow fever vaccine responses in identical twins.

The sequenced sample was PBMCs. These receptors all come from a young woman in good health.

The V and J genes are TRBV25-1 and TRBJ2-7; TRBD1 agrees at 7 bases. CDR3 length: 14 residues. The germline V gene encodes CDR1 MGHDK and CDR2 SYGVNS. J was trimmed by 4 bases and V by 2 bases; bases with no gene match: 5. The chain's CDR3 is CASSEIGTAYEQYF. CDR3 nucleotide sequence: TGTGCCAGCAGTGAAATCGGGACAGCATACGAGCAGTACTTC.

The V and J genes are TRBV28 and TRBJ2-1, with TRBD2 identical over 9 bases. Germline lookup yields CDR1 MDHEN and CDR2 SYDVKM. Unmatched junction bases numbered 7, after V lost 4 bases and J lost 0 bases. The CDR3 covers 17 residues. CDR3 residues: CASSSVLAGSSYNEQFF. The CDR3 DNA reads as TGTGCCAGCAGTTCAGTGCTAGCGGGGAGCTCCTACAATGAGCAGTTCTTC.

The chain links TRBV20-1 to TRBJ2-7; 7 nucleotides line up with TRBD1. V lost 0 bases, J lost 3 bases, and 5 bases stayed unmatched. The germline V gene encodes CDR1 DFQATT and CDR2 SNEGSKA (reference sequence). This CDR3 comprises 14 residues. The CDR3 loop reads CSARDSGQHYEQYF. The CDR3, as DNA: TGCAGTGCTAGAGATTCGGGACAGCACTACGAGCAGTACTTC.

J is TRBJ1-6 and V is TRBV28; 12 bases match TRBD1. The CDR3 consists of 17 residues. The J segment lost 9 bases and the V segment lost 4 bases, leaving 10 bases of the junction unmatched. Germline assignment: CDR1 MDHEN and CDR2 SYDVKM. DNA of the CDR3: TGTGCCAGCAGTTCATCCGCCGGGACAGGGGGCTTTTCACCCCTCCACTTT. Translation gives CASSSSAGTGGFSPLHF.

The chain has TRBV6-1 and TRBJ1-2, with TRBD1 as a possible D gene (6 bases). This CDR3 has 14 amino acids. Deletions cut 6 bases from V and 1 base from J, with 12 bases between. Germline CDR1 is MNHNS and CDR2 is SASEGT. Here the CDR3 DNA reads TGTGCCAGCAGAAGGGACATCGATAACTATGGCTACACCTTC. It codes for CASRRDIDNYGYTF.

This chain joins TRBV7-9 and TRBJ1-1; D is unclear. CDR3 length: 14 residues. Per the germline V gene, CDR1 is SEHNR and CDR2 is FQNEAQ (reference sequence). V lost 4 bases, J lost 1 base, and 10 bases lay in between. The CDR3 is CASSSPNRNTEAFF. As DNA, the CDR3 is TGTGCCAGCAGCTCGCCCAACAGGAACACTGAAGCTTTCTTT.

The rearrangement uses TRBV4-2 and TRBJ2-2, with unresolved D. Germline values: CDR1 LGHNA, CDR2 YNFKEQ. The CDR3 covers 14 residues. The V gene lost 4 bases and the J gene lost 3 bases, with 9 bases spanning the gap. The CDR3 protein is CASSPLSHTGELFF. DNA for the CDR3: TGTGCCAGCAGCCCGTTGAGCCACACCGGGGAGCTGTTTTTT.

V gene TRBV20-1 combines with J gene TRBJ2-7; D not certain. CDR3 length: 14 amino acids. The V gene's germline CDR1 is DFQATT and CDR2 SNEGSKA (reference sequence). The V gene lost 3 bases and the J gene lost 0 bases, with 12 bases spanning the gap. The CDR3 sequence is CSASPTVSSYEQYF. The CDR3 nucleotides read TGCAGTGCTAGTCCGACCGTGAGCTCCTACGAGCAGTACTTC.

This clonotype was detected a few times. CDR3 region: CASSSHVGLVGWMADIQYF. The CDR3 DNA sequence: TGTGCCAGCAGTTCCCACGTGGGGCTCGTGGGTTGGATGGCAGACATTCAGTACTTC. The chain uses TRBV12-3 or TRBV12-4 and TRBJ2-4, with D perhaps matching TRBD1 (5 bases). This CDR3 comprises 19 residues. V lost 4 bases to trimming and J lost 8 bases, with 30 bases between them.

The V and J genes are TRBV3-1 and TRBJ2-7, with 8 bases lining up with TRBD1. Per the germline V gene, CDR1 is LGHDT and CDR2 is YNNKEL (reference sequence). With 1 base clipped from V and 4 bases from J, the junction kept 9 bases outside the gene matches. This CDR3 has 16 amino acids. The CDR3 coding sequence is TGTGCCAGCAGCCAAGGTTCCGGGACAGGAACTTACGAGCAGTACTTC. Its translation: CASSQGSGTGTYEQYF.

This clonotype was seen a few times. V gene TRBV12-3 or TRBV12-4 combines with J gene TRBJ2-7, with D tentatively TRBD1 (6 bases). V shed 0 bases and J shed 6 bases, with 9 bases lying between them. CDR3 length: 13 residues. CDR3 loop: CASSLATGSEQYF. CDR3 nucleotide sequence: TGTGCCAGCAGTTTAGCAACAGGGAGCGAGCAGTACTTC.

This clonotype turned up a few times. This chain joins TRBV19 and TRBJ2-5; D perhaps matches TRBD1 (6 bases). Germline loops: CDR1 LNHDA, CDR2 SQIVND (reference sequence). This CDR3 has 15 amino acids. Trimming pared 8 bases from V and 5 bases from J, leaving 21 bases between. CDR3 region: CASGGTQGYFETQYF. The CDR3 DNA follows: TGTGCCAGTGGCGGAACACAGGGATATTTTGAGACCCAGTACTTC.

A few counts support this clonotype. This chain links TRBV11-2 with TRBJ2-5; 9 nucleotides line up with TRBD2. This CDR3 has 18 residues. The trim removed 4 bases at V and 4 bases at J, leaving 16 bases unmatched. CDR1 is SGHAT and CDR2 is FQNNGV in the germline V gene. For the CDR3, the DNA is TGTGCCAGCAGCTCCCGTCCTACTAGCGGGTGGACCTCAGAGACCCAGTACTTC. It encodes CASSSRPTSGWTSETQYF.

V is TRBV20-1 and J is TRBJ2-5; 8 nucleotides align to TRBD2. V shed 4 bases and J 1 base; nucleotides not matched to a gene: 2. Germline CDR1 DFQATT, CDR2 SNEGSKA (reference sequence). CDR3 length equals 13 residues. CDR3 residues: CSATLAVQETQYF. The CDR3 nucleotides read TGCAGTGCTACACTAGCGGTCCAAGAGACCCAGTACTTC.

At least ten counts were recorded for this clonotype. The DNA of the CDR3 is TGCAGCGTGGGGGGGACTAGCGGAGAGACCCAGTACTTC. This translates into CSVGGTSGETQYF. The chain recombines TRBV29-1 with TRBJ2-5, with 11 bases fitting TRBD2. Germline V CDR1 and CDR2: SQVTM, ANQGSEA. This CDR3 comprises 13 residues. Trimming took 6 bases from V and 4 from J; bases not matched to a gene: 4.

CDR3 loop: CASSLVLGSWAYEQYF. In nucleotides, the CDR3 is TGTGCCAGCAGCTTAGTTCTTGGGTCCTGGGCCTACGAGCAGTACTTC. V usage is TRBV7-2 and J usage is TRBJ2-7; the D is unclear. The V gene lost 1 base and the J gene lost 2 bases, with 15 bases spanning the gap. Germline V lookup: CDR1 SGHTA, CDR2 FQGNSA. The CDR3 spans 16 residues.

The CDR3 region is CSARAGGAYNEQFF. The CDR3 DNA is TGCAGTGCCCGAGCGGGGGGCGCCTACAATGAGCAGTTCTTC. The V gene is TRBV20-1, the J gene TRBJ2-1; 9 bases agree with TRBD2. The CDR3 sequence is 14 residues long. The trim removed 6 bases at V and 2 bases at J, leaving 5 bases unmatched. Germline lookup yields CDR1 DFQATT and CDR2 SNEGSKA (reference sequence).

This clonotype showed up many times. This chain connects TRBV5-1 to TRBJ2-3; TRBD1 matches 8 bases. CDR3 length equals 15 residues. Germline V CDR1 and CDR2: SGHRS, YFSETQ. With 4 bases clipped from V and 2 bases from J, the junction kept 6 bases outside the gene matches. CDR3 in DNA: TGCGCCAGCAGCGAGGACAGGGTTAACACAGATACGCAGTATTTT. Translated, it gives CASSEDRVNTDTQYF. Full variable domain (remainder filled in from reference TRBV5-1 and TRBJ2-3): KAGVTQTPRYLIKTRGQQVTLSCSPISGHRSVSWYQQTPGQGLQFLFEYFSETQRNKGNFPGRFSGRQFSNSRSEMNVSTLELGDSALYLCASSEDRVNTDTQYFGPGTRLTVL.

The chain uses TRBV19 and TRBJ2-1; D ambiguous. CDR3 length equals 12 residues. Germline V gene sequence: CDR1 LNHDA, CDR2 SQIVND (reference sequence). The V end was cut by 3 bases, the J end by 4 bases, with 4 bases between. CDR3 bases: TGTGCCAGTAGTATGGTGTACAATGAGCAGTTCTTC. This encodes CASSMVYNEQFF.

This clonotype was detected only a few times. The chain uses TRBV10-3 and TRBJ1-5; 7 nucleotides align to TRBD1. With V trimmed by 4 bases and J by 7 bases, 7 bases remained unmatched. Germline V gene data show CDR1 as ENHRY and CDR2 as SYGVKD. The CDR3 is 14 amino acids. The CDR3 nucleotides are TGTGCCATCAGTGCGACAGGGTCGGAGCAGCCCCAGCATTTT. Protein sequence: CAISATGSEQPQHF.

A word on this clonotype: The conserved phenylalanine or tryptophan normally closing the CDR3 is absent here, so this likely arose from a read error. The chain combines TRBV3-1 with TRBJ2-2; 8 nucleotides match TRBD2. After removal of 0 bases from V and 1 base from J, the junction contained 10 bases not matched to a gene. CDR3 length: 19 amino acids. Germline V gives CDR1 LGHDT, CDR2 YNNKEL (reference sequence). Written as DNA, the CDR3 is TGTGCCAGCAGCCAAGATATTCGGCGGGGGGCCAAGAACACCGGGGAGCTGTTTCTT. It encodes CASSQDIRRGAKNTGELFL.

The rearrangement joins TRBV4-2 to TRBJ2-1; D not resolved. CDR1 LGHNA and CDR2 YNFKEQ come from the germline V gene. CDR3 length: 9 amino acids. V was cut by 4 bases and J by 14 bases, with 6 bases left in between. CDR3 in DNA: TGTGCCAGCAGCCCCTTAGAGTTCTTC. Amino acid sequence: CASSPLEFF.

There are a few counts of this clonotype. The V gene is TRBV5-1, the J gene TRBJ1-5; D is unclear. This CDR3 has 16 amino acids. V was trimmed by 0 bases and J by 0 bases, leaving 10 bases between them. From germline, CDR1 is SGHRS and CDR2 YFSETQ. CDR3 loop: CASSLGIGDSNQPQHF. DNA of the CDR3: TGCGCCAGCAGCTTGGGGATTGGGGATAGCAATCAGCCCCAGCATTTT. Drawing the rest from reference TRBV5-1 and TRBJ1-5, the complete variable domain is KAGVTQTPRYLIKTRGQQVTLSCSPISGHRSVSWYQQTPGQGLQFLFEYFSETQRNKGNFPGRFSGRQFSNSRSEMNVSTLELGDSALYLCASSLGIGDSNQPQHFGDGTRLSIL.

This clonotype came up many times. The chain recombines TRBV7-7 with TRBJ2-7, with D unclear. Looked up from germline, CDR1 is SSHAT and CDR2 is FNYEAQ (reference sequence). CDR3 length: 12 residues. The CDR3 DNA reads TGTGCTAGGCGGAATCCGACCTACGAGCAGTACTTC. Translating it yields CARRNPTYEQYF.

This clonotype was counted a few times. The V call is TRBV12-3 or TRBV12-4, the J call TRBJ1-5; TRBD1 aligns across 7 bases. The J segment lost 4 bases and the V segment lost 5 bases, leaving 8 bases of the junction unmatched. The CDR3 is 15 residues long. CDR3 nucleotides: TGTGCCAGCAGTCCAGCACAGGGGCCGAATCAGCCCCAGCATTTT. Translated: CASSPAQGPNQPQHF.

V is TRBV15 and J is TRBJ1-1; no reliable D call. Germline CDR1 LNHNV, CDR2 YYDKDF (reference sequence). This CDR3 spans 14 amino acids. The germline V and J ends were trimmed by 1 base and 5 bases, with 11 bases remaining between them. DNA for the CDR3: TGTGCCACCAGCAGAGCTCTGGGAGGAACTGAAGCTTTCTTT. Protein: CATSRALGGTEAFF.